These T cell receptor beta chains were read from a single sample in a study of cytomegalovirus exposure and HLA in healthy donors. Repertoires were generated with immunoSEQ multiplex PCR, while TCRdb's copy carries only in-frame clones and drops some. Seen here are more than 250,000 clones, more than 80% observed once, and the top ten hold around 0.84%. Sequenced input: PBMCs. All receptors come from a woman in her late teens or twenties in good health and CMV-seronegative. CDR3s include the opening cysteine and the closing phenylalanine or tryptophan. The D gene is left open where the match is weak. Some rows mark clone size as missing; the rest say once, few, many or name a class of expanded clone.

D	V	J	size	CDR3	DNA
TRBD2	TRBV19	TRBJ2-1	NA	CASSLEGLAGGNEQFF	TGTGCCAGTAGCCTAGAAGGACTAGCGGGAGGCAATGAGCAGTTCTTC
NA	TRBV29-1	TRBJ2-7	NA	CSVGSRDTGYEQYF	TGCAGCGTTGGGTCCCGGGACACGGGCTACGAGCAGTACTTC
NA	TRBV28	TRBJ2-1	once	CASSSSEGEQFF	TGTGCCAGCAGTTCGTCGGAGGGTGAGCAGTTCTTC
NA	TRBV7-2	TRBJ1-4	NA	CASSLWESNEKLFF	TGTGCCAGCAGCTTATGGGAGAGTAATGAAAAACTGTTTTTT
TRBD1	TRBV7-6	TRBJ2-3	NA	CASRGQGGSDTQYF	TGTGCCAGCAGAGGACAGGGGGGATCAGATACGCAGTATTTT
TRBD1	TRBV7-3	TRBJ2-7	NA	CASSLGQGGEQYF	TGTGCCAGCAGCTTAGGACAGGGGGGTGAGCAGTACTTC
NA	TRBV10-3	TRBJ1-5	NA	CAIREQEDQPQHF	TGTGCCATCAGGGAACAAGAGGATCAGCCCCAGCATTTT
NA	TRBV12-5	TRBJ1-4	NA	CASGLARGEKLFF	TGTGCTAGTGGTTTGGCTAGGGGGGAAAAACTGTTTTTT
TRBD2	TRBV9	TRBJ2-2	NA	CASSVRALAGGLTGELFF	TGTGCCAGCAGCGTAAGGGCTCTAGCGGGAGGGCTGACCGGGGAGCTGTTTTTT
TRBD2	TRBV4-3	TRBJ2-1	NA	CASSGTSGATYNEQFF	TGCGCCAGCAGCGGGACTAGCGGGGCTACCTACAATGAGCAGTTCTTC
TRBD1	TRBV27	TRBJ2-7	NA	CASSLRGGQGSYEQYF	TGTGCCAGCAGTTTAAGGGGGGGACAGGGCTCATACGAGCAGTACTTC
TRBD1	TRBV5-1	TRBJ2-7	NA	CASSRMGDRASEQYF	TGCGCCAGCAGTCGCATGGGGGACAGGGCCTCCGAGCAGTACTTC
NA	TRBV27	TRBJ2-3	NA	CASSLGSYSTDTQYF	TGTGCCAGCAGTTTAGGCAGTTATTCCACAGATACGCAGTATTTT
NA	TRBV29-1	TRBJ2-1	NA	CSAELSYEQFF	TGCAGCGCTGAGCTAAGTTACGAGCAGTTCTTC
TRBD1	TRBV18	TRBJ2-7	NA	CASSQAGGPEQYF	TGTGCCAGCTCACAGGCAGGGGGCCCGGAGCAGTACTTC
NA	TRBV7-9	TRBJ2-1	NA	CASSSPRQRTLYNEQFF	TGTGCCAGCAGCTCCCCCCGCCAGCGGACCCTCTACAATGAGCAGTTCTTC
TRBD1	TRBV19	TRBJ1-2	few	CASISTGIGGYGYTF	TGTGCCAGTATTTCGACAGGGATTGGCGGTTATGGCTACACCTTC
TRBD2	TRBV7-3	TRBJ2-3	NA	CASSFFRPPTSGGNTQYF	TGTGCCAGCAGCTTCTTTAGGCCCCCGACTAGCGGGGGGAATACGCAGTATTTT
NA	TRBV4-1	TRBJ2-7	NA	CASSQDPGTRGEQYF	TGCGCCAGCAGCCAAGATCCCGGGACAAGAGGCGAGCAGTACTTC
TRBD2	TRBV11-3	TRBJ2-2	NA	CASSLGFRLAGSKAGELFF	TGTGCCAGCAGCTTAGGTTTCCGTCTAGCGGGATCAAAGGCCGGGGAGCTGTTTTTT
NA	TRBV7-3	TRBJ2-1	NA	CASSSGNEQFF	TGTGCCAGCAGCTCAGGCAATGAGCAGTTCTTC
TRBD1	TRBV2	TRBJ1-3	NA	CASSGGTGVNTIYF	TGTGCCAGCAGTGGGGGGACAGGGGTCAACACCATATATTTT